Below, one TCR beta chain is given with its context. Germline CDR1 is ENHRY and CDR2 is SYGVKD. The CDR3 consists of 13 residues. Deletions cut 7 bases from V and 1 base from J, with 10 bases between. The study ran its PCR with 60 Vbeta and 13 Jbeta primers. Repertoires were generated with immunoSEQ multiplex PCR, while TCRdb's copy carries only in-frame clones and drops some. Altogether fewer than 250,000 clones are present, 75% to 80% being singletons, with the ten largest covering about 1.7%. This specimen comes from a study of cytomegalovirus exposure and HLA in healthy donors. The material sequenced was PBMCs. The clonotype comes from a male donor in good health and CMV-seronegative. V and J are TRBV10-3 and TRBJ1-1; D gene unclear. CDR3 amino acids: CAIMSTGNTEAFF. The DNA of the CDR3 is TGTGCCATCATGTCGACTGGGAACACTGAAGCTTTCTTT.